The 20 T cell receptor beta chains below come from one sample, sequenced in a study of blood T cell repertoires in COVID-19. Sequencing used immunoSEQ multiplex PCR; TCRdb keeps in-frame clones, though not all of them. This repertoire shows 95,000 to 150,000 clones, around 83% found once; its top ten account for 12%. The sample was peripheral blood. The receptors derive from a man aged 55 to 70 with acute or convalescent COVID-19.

Written as DNA, the CDR3 is TGTGCCACCAGTGACCCCCACGGGACAGGGAATGAGCAGTTCTTC. This translates into CATSDPHGTGNEQFF. The chain uses TRBV24-1 and TRBJ2-1; 9 bases map to TRBD1. The germline gives CDR1 KGHDR, CDR2 SFDVKD. The CDR3 is 15 amino acids. After removal of 4 bases from V and 7 bases from J, the junction contained 7 bases not matched to a gene.

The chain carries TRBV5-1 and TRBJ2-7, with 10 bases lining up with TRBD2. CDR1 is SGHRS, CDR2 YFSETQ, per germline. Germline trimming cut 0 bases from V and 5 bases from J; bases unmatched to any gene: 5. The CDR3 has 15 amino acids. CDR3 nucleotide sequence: TGCGCCAGCAGCTTGGGGCCTAGCGGGAGCCACGAGCAGTACTTC. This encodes CASSLGPSGSHEQYF. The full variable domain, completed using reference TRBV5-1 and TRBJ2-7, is KAGVTQTPRYLIKTRGQQVTLSCSPISGHRSVSWYQQTPGQGLQFLFEYFSETQRNKGNFPGRFSGRQFSNSRSEMNVSTLELGDSALYLCASSLGPSGSHEQYFGPGTRLTVT.

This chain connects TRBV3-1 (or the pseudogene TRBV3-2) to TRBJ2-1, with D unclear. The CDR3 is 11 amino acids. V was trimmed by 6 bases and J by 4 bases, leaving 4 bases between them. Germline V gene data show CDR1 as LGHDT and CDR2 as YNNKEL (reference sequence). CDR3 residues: CASSSYNEQFF. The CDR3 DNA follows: TGTGCCAGCAGTTCTTACAATGAGCAGTTCTTC.

As DNA, the CDR3 is TGTGCCAGCAGCAAAGGATCATGGGAAGCGGGCGACGACACAGATACGCAGTATTTT. This sequence encodes CASSKGSWEAGDDTDTQYF. The chain recombines TRBV21-1 with TRBJ2-3; the D call of TRBD2 is as the table states it, not checked on the DNA. TRBV21-1 is given as a pseudogene. The CDR3 length is 19 residues.

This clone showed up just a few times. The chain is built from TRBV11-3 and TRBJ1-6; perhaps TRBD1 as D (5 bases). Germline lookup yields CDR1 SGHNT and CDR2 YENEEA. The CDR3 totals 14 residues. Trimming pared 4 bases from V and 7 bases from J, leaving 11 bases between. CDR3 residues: CASSSGHPNSPLHF. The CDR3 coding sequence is TGTGCCAGCAGCTCAGGACACCCGAATTCACCCCTCCACTTT. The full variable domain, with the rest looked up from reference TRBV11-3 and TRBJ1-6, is EAGVVQSPRYKIIEKKQPVAFWCNPISGHNTLYWYLQNLGQGPELLIRYENEEAVDDSQLPKDRFSAERLKGVDSTLKIQPAELGDSAVYLCASSSGHPNSPLHFGNGTRLTVT.

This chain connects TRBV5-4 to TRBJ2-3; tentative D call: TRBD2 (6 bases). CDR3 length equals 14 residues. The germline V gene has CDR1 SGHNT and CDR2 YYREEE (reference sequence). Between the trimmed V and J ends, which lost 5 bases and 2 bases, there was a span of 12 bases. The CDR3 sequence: CASRLGTYTDTQYF. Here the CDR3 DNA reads TGTGCCAGCAGGCTGGGGACTTACACAGATACGCAGTATTTT.

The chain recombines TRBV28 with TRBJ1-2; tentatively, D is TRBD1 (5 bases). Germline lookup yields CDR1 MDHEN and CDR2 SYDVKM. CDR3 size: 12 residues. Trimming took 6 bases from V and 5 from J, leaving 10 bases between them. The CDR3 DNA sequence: TGTGCCAGCAGAAGCCAGGGTTATGGCTACACCTTC. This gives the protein CASRSQGYGYTF.

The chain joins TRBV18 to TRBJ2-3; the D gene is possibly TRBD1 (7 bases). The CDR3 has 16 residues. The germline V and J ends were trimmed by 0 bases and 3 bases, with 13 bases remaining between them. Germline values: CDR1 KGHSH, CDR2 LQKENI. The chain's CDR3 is CASSPPRGVSTDTQYF. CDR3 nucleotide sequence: TGTGCCAGCTCACCACCCAGGGGGGTCAGTACAGATACGCAGTATTTT.

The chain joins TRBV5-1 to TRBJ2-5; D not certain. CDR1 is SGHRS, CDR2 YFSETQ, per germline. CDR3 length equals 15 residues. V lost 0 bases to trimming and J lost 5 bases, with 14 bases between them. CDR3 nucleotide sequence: TGCGCCAGCAGCTTGGGGTCTCCCAACGGGGAGACCCAGTACTTC. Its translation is CASSLGSPNGETQYF.

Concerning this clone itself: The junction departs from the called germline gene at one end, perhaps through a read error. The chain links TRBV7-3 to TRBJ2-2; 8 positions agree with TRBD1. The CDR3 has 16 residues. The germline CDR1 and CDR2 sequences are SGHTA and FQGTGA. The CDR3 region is CVSSYLGQGTPGELFF. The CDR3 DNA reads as TGTGTCAGCAGCTACCTCGGACAGGGAACGCCCGGGGAGCTGTTTTTT. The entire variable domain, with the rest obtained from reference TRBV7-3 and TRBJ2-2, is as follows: GAGVSQTPSNKVTEKGKYVELRCDPISGHTALYWYRQSLGQGPEFLIYFQGTGAADDSGLPNDRFFAVRPEGSVSTLKIQRTERGDSAVYLCVSSYLGQGTPGELFFGEGSRLTVL.

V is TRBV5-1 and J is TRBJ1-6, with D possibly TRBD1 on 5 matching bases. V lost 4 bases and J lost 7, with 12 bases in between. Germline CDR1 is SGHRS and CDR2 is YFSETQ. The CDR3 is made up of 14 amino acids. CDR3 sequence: CASSPNSGNSPLHF. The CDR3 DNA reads TGCGCCAGCAGCCCGAATTCAGGGAATTCACCCCTCCACTTT.

The CDR3 region is CASSPRGMTYEQYF. The CDR3 nucleotides read TGTGCCAGCTCACCTAGGGGGATGACCTACGAGCAGTACTTC. This chain uses TRBV18 with TRBJ2-7; tentatively, D is TRBD1 (6 bases). Per the germline V gene, CDR1 is KGHSH and CDR2 is LQKENI. There are 14 residues in the CDR3. Trimming shortened V by 3 bases and J by 2 bases, and 11 bases separated the two germline ends. Full variable domain (rest looked up from reference TRBV18 and TRBJ2-7): NAGVMQNPRHLVRRRGQEARLRCSPMKGHSHVYWYRQLPEEGLKFMVYLQKENIIDESGMPKERFSAEFPKEGPSILRIQQVVRGDSAAYFCASSPRGMTYEQYFGPGTRLTVT.

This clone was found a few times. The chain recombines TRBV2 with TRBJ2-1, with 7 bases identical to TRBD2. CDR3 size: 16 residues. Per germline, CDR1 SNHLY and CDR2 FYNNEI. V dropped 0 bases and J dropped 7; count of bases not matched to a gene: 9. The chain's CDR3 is CASSEARLAGGNEQFF. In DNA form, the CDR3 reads TGTGCCAGCAGTGAAGCGCGTTTAGCGGGTGGGAATGAGCAGTTCTTC.

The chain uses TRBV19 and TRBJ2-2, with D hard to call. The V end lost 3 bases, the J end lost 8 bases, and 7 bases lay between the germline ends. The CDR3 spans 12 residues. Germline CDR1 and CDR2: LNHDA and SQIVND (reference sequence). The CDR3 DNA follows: TGTGCCAGTAGTATTAGCCGGGGGGAGCTGTTTTTT. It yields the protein CASSISRGELFF. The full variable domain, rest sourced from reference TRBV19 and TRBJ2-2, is DGGITQSPKYLFRKEGQNVTLSCEQNLNHDAMYWYRQDPGQGLRLIYYSQIVNDFQKGDIAEGYSVSREKKESFPLTVTSAQKNPTAFYLCASSISRGELFFGEGSRLTVL.

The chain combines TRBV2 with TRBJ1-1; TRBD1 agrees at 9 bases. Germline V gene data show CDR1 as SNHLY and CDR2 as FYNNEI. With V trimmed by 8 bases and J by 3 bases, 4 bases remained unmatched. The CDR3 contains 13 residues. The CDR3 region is CASRWTGDTEAFF. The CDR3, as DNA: TGTGCCAGCCGATGGACAGGGGACACTGAAGCTTTCTTT.

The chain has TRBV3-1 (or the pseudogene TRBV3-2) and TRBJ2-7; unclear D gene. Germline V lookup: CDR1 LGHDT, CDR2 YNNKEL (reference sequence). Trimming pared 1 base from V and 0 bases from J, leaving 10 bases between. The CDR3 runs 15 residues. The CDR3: CASSQGGQLSYEQYF. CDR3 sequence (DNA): TGTGCCAGCAGCCAAGGAGGCCAACTCTCCTACGAGCAGTACTTC.

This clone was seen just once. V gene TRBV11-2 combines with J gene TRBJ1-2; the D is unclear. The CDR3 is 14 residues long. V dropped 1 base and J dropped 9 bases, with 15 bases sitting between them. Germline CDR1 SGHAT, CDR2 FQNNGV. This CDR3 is CASSLVAGEGSYTF. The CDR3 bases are TGTGCCAGCAGCTTAGTCGCCGGAGAGGGAAGCTACACCTTC.

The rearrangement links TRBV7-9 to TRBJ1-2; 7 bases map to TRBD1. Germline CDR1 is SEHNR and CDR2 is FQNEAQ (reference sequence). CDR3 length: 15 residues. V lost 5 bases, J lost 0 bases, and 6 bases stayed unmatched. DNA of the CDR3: TGTGCCAGCAGCCCGGGACAGAACCCTAACTATGGCTACACCTTC. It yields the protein CASSPGQNPNYGYTF.

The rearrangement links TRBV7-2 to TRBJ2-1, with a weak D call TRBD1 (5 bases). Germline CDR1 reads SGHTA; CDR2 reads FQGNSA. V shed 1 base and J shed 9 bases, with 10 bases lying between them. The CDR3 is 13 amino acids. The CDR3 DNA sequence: TGTGCCAGCAGCTTAGTAACAGGCGGTGAGCAGTTCTTC. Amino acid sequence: CASSLVTGGEQFF.

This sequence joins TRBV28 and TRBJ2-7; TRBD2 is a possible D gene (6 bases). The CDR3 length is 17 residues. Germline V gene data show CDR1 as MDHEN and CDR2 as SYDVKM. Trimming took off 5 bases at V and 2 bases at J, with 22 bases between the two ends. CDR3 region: CASSTLVIGGAAYEQYF. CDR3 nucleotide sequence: TGTGCCAGCAGTACCCTTGTGATAGGAGGGGCGGCCTACGAGCAGTACTTC.